The rows below give T cell receptor beta chains drawn from one sample of a study of T-cell reconstitution after alpha-beta-depleted transplantation in children. One entry per CDR3 protein results from TCRdb running MiXCR on the PCR reads. The table shows around 100,000 distinct CDR3 sequences, with over 6% occurring only once. Sequenced here: PBMCs, sampled before TCRalphabeta/CD19-depleted stem cell transplant. These TCRs come from a boy under 10 years old with acute lymphoblastic leukemia, due to receive a stem cell transplant. The CDR3 runs from the conserved cysteine through the conserved F or W. A D gene is named only where the DNA matches it firmly. Not every row has a clone size; where given, it reads once, few, many or a size class.

D: NA
J: TRBJ2-7
size: NA
V: TRBV7-9
CDR3: CASSLELGRGGYEQYF
DNA: TGTGCCAGCAGCTTAGAGTTGGGCAGGGGAGGCTACGAGCAGTACTTC

D: NA
J: TRBJ2-5
size: many
V: TRBV14
CDR3: CASSRSPLATQYF
DNA: TGTGCCAGCAGCCGATCTCCCTTGGCGACCCAGTACTTC

D: NA
J: TRBJ2-3
size: few
V: TRBV7-6
CDR3: CASSLEMVRNTQYF
DNA: TGTGCCAGCAGCTTAGAGATGGTTCGGAATACGCAGTATTTT

D: TRBD1
J: TRBJ2-2
size: many
V: TRBV6-1
CDR3: CASRGDRGRAGELFF
DNA: TGTGCCAGCAGGGGAGACAGGGGTAGGGCCGGGGAGCTGTTTTTT

D: NA
J: TRBJ2-2
size: NA
V: TRBV6-5
CDR3: CASRGEWLGVGELFF
DNA: TGTGCCAGCAGGGGGGAGTGGCTAGGTGTCGGGGAGCTGTTTTTT

D: NA
J: TRBJ2-7
size: few
V: TRBV6-1
CDR3: CASSEGSGDSPNEQYF
DNA: TGTGCCAGCAGTGAAGGGTCAGGAGACTCCCCCAACGAGCAGTACTTC

D: TRBD1
J: TRBJ1-1
size: few
V: TRBV11-2
CDR3: CASSFDRDRRGNTEAFF
DNA: TGTGCCAGCAGCTTTGATAGGGACAGGCGAGGGAACACTGAAGCTTTCTTT

D: NA
J: TRBJ1-2
size: once
V: TRBV19
CDR3: CASMGMYYGYTF
DNA: TGTGCCAGTATGGGGATGTACTATGGCTACACCTTC

D: NA
J: TRBJ2-2
size: many
V: TRBV28
CDR3: CASSLPGGTGELFF
DNA: TGTGCCAGCAGCCTACCCGGGGGAACCGGGGAGCTGTTTTTT

D: NA
J: TRBJ2-1
size: NA
V: TRBV11-2
CDR3: CASSLNPPFF
DNA: TGTGCCAGCAGCTTAAACCCACCGTTCTTC

D: TRBD1
J: TRBJ2-5
size: NA
V: TRBV28
CDR3: CASHPRTGAETQYF
DNA: TGTGCCAGCCACCCTCGGACAGGGGCAGAGACCCAGTACTTC

D: NA
J: TRBJ1-2
size: NA
V: TRBV4-2
CDR3: CASSQSSGNYGYTF
DNA: TGTGCCAGCAGCCAATCTAGCGGGAACTATGGCTACACCTTC

D: NA
J: TRBJ1-2
size: few
V: TRBV7-8
CDR3: CASSPPGVDYGYTF
DNA: TGTGCCAGCAGCCCCCCCGGAGTTGACTATGGCTACACCTTC

D: TRBD1
J: TRBJ2-3
size: NA
V: TRBV3-1
CDR3: CASSFQGAGDTQYF
DNA: TGTGCCAGCAGCTTCCAGGGGGCAGGGGATACGCAGTATTTT

D: TRBD1
J: TRBJ1-1
size: NA
V: TRBV9
CDR3: CASSGQTGGSTEAFF
DNA: TGTGCCAGCAGCGGACAAACAGGGGGTAGCACTGAAGCTTTCTTT

D: TRBD1
J: TRBJ2-1
size: NA
V: TRBV9
CDR3: CASSPGWDRGRNEQFF
DNA: TGTGCCAGCAGCCCAGGTTGGGACAGGGGACGGAATGAGCAGTTCTTC

D: NA
J: TRBJ2-1
size: few
V: TRBV9
CDR3: CASSVGLSSYNEQFF
DNA: TGTGCCAGCAGCGTAGGCTTAAGCTCCTACAATGAGCAGTTCTTC

D: NA
J: TRBJ1-6
size: NA
V: TRBV6-1
CDR3: CASRLDTSNSPLHF
DNA: TGTGCCAGCAGGTTGGACACCTCTAATTCACCCCTCCACTTT

D: TRBD1
J: TRBJ2-7
size: many
V: TRBV20-1
CDR3: CSAGTGAIPYEQYF
DNA: TGCAGTGCTGGTACAGGGGCCATACCCTACGAGCAGTACTTC

D: NA
J: TRBJ2-7
size: many
V: TRBV2
CDR3: CASSEGGPGGINEQYF
DNA: TGTGCCAGCAGTGAAGGGGGGCCCGGGGGCATCAACGAGCAGTACTTC

D: NA
J: TRBJ1-2
size: many
V: TRBV24-1
CDR3: CATSDPGLDGHYGYTF
DNA: TGTGCCACCAGTGACCCGGGCCTGGACGGACACTATGGCTACACCTTC

D: NA
J: TRBJ2-3
size: NA
V: TRBV18
CDR3: CASSVRGDTQYF
DNA: TGTGCCAGCTCAGTCAGGGGCGATACGCAGTATTTT

D: NA
J: TRBJ2-1
size: NA
V: TRBV4-3
CDR3: CASSPLSGGRGHLNEQFF
DNA: TGCGCCAGCAGCCCACTTTCAGGTGGGAGGGGGCACCTCAATGAGCAGTTCTTC

D: TRBD1
J: TRBJ2-7
size: many
V: TRBV11-1
CDR3: CASSPLTGWESYEQYF
DNA: TGTGCCAGCAGCCCCCTGACAGGGTGGGAATCCTACGAGCAGTACTTC

D: NA
J: TRBJ2-2
size: many
V: TRBV18
CDR3: CASSLSSTPEGELFF
DNA: TGTGCCAGCTCACTATCCTCGACTCCCGAAGGGGAGCTGTTTTTT

D: NA
J: TRBJ2-5
size: few
V: TRBV5-6
CDR3: CASSFRDGLETQYF
DNA: TGTGCCAGCAGCTTCCGGGACGGCCTAGAGACCCAGTACTTC

D: NA
J: TRBJ1-3
size: few
V: TRBV20-1
CDR3: CSARKVQAGNTIYF
DNA: TGCAGTGCTAGAAAGGTCCAGGCTGGAAACACCATATATTTT

D: TRBD2
J: TRBJ2-7
size: NA
V: TRBV7-2
CDR3: CASSLVTSGSQREQYF
DNA: TGTGCCAGCAGCTTAGTGACTAGCGGGTCCCAGAGGGAGCAGTACTTC

D: TRBD1
J: TRBJ1-2
size: few
V: TRBV5-1
CDR3: CASYDRGNYGYTF
DNA: TGCGCCAGTTATGACAGGGGTAACTATGGCTACACCTTC

D: NA
J: TRBJ1-5
size: few
V: TRBV5-5
CDR3: CASSLEGHRNQPQHF
DNA: TGTGCCAGCAGCTTGGAAGGACACCGCAATCAGCCCCAGCATTTT

D: NA
J: TRBJ1-5
size: many
V: TRBV4-1
CDR3: CASSPLLRGNQPQHF
DNA: TGCGCCAGCAGCCCCCTTTTGCGGGGCAATCAGCCCCAGCATTTT

D: NA
J: TRBJ2-3
size: many
V: TRBV12-3/TRBV12-4
CDR3: CASSLRWERVDTQYF
DNA: TGTGCCAGCAGTTTACGGTGGGAGCGGGTGGATACGCAGTATTTT

D: NA
J: TRBJ2-7
size: NA
V: TRBV27
CDR3: CASSQQGRPDEQYF
DNA: TGTGCCAGCAGTCAACAGGGGAGGCCAGACGAGCAGTACTTC

D: NA
J: TRBJ1-6
size: many
V: TRBV20-1
CDR3: CSASMQTYNSPLHF
DNA: TGCAGTGCTAGCATGCAGACCTATAATTCACCCCTCCACTTT

D: NA
J: TRBJ2-3
size: few
V: TRBV2
CDR3: CASSDPVPADTQYF
DNA: TGTGCCAGCAGTGACCCTGTCCCGGCGGATACGCAGTATTTT

D: NA
J: TRBJ1-3
size: many
V: TRBV5-1
CDR3: CASSLRNPGPGNTIYF
DNA: TGCGCCAGCAGCCTCCGAAATCCAGGGCCCGGAAACACCATATATTTT

D: TRBD2
J: TRBJ2-3
size: NA
V: TRBV20-1
CDR3: CSARELATDPDTQYF
DNA: TGCAGTGCTAGGGAACTAGCGACGGACCCAGATACGCAGTATTTT

D: TRBD2
J: TRBJ2-3
size: NA
V: TRBV6-1
CDR3: CASSETAGDGTDTQYF
DNA: TGTGCCAGCAGTGAAACGGCGGGGGACGGCACAGATACGCAGTATTTT

D: TRBD1
J: TRBJ2-7
size: NA
V: TRBV4-3
CDR3: CASSWQGTRQGQYF
DNA: TGCGCCAGCAGCTGGCAGGGTACCCGACAGGGGCAGTACTTC

D: NA
J: TRBJ2-2
size: many
V: TRBV7-6
CDR3: CASSRGELNTGELFF
DNA: TGTGCCAGCAGCCGCGGGGAGCTGAACACCGGGGAGCTGTTTTTT

D: NA
J: TRBJ2-7
size: few
V: TRBV7-9
CDR3: CASSLDASEAEQYF
DNA: TGTGCCAGCAGCTTAGATGCAAGCGAGGCAGAGCAGTACTTC

D: NA
J: TRBJ2-2
size: many
V: TRBV4-3
CDR3: CASSQDTQENTGELFF
DNA: TGCGCCAGCAGCCAAGATACACAGGAGAACACCGGGGAGCTGTTTTTT

D: TRBD2
J: TRBJ2-1
size: few
V: TRBV27
CDR3: CASSLYSGGGNEQFF
DNA: TGTGCCAGCAGTTTATATAGCGGGGGTGGGAATGAGCAGTTCTTC

D: NA
J: TRBJ2-5
size: many
V: TRBV7-8
CDR3: CASSLVVGLGQTQYF
DNA: TGTGCCAGCAGCTTAGTTGTGGGCCTCGGGCAGACCCAGTACTTC

D: NA
J: TRBJ1-3
size: many
V: TRBV5-1
CDR3: CASSPQNPGNTIYF
DNA: TGCGCCAGCAGCCCACAAAACCCTGGAAACACCATATATTTT

D: NA
J: TRBJ2-3
size: many
V: TRBV15
CDR3: CATKETDTQYF
DNA: TGTGCCACCAAAGAAACAGATACGCAGTATTTT